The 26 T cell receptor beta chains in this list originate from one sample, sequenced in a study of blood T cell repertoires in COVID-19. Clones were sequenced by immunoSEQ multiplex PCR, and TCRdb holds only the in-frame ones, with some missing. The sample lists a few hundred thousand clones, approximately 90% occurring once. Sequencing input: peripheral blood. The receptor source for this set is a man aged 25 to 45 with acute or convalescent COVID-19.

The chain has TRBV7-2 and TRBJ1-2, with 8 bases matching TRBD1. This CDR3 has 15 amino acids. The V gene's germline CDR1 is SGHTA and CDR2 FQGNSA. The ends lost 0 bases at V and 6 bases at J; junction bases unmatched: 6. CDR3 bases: TGTGCCAGCAGCTTAGCTCCGGGACAGGTACATGGCTACACCTTC. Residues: CASSLAPGQVHGYTF.

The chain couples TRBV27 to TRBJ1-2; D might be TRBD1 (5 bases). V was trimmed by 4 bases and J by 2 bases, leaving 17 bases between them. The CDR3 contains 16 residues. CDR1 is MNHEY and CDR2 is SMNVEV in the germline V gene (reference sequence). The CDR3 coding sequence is TGTGCCAGCAGTTACCAGGGTAACGTTAGGAACTATGGCTACACCTTC. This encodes CASSYQGNVRNYGYTF.

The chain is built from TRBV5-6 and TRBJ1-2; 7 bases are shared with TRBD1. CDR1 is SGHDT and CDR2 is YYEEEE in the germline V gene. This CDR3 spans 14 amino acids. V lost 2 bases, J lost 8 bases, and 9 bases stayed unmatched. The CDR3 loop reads CASSLIQGVGGYTF. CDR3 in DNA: TGTGCCAGCAGCTTAATTCAGGGGGTAGGAGGCTACACCTTC.

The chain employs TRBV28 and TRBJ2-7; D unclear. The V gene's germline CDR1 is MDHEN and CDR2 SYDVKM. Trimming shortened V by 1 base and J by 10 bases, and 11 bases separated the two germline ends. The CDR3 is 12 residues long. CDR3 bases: TGTGCCAGCAGTTTATTGGGCCTTTCACAGTACTTC. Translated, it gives CASSLLGLSQYF.

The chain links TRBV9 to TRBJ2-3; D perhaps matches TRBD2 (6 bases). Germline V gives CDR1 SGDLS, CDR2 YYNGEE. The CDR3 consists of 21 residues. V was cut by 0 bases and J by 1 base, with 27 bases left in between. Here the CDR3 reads CASSVAPSGYWSAVGTDTQYF. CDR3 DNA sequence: TGTGCCAGCAGCGTAGCCCCAAGCGGGTACTGGTCGGCGGTCGGCACAGATACGCAGTATTTT.

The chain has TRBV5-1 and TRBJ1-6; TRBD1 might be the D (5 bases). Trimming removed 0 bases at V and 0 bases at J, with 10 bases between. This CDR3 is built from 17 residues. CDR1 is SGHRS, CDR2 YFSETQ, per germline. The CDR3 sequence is CASSLAGPSSYNSPLHF. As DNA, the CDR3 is TGCGCCAGCAGCTTGGCAGGGCCGAGCTCCTATAATTCACCCCTCCACTTT.

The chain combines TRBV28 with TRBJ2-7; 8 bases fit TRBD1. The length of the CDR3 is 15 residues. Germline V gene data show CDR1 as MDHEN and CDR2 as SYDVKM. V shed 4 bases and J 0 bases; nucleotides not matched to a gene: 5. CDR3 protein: CASSWYRGASYEQYF. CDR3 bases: TGTGCCAGCAGTTGGTACAGGGGGGCCTCCTACGAGCAGTACTTC.

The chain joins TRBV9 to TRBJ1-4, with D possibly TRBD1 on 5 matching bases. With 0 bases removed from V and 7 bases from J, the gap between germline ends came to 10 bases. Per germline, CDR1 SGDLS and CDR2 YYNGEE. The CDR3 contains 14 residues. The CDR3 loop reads CASSVAGGGEKLFF. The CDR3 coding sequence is TGTGCCAGCAGCGTAGCGGGGGGAGGTGAAAAACTGTTTTTT.

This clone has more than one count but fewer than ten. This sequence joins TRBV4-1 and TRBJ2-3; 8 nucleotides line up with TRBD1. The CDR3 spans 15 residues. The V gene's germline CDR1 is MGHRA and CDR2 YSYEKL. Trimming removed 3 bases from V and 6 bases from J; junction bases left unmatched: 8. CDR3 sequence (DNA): TGCGCCAGCAGCCATGAGGACAGGGCCGGGGATACGCAGTATTTT. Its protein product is CASSHEDRAGDTQYF.

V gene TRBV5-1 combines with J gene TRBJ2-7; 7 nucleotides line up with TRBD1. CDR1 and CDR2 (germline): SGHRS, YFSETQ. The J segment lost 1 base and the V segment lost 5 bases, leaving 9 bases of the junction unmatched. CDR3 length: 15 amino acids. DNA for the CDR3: TGCGCCAGCAGAGCACAGGGGCGAGGGTCCTACGAGCAGTACTTC. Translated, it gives CASRAQGRGSYEQYF.

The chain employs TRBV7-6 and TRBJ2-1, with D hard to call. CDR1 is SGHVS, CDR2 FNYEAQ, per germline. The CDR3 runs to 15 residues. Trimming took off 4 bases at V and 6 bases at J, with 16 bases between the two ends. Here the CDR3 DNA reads TGTGCCAGCAGCTCATTGGGCCAACCCGTCAATGAGCAGTTCTTC. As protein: CASSSLGQPVNEQFF.

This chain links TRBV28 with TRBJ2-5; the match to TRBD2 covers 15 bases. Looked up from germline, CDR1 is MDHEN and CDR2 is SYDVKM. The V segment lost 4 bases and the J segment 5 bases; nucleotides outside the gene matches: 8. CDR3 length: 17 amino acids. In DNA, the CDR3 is TGTGCCAGCAGTTGGACTAGCGGGAGGGCCTTTCAGGAGACCCAGTACTTC. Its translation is CASSWTSGRAFQETQYF.

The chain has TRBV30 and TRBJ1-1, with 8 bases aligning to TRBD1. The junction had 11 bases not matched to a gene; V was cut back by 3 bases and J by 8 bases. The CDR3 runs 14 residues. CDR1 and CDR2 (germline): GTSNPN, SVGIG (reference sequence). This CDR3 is CAWSSDRGGVEAFF. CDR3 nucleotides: TGTGCCTGGAGCTCCGACAGGGGAGGGGTCGAAGCTTTCTTT.

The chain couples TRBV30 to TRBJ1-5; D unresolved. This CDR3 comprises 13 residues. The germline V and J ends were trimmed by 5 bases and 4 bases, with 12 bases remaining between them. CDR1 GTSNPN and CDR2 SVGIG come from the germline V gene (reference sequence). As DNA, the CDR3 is TGTGCCTGGGCTCAATCGGGAAATCAGCCCCAGCATTTT. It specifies CAWAQSGNQPQHF.

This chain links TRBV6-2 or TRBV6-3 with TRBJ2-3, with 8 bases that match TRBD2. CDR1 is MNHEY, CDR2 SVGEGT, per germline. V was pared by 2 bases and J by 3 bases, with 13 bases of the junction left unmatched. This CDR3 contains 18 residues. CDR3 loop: CASSYEYQRELGTDTQYF. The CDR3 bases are TGTGCCAGCAGTTACGAATACCAGCGGGAGCTAGGTACAGATACGCAGTATTTT.

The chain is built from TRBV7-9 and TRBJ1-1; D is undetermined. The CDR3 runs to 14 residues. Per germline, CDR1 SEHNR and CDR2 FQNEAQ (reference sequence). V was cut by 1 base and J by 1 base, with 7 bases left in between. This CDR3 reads CASSLVAGNTEAFF. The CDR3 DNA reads TGTGCCAGCAGCTTAGTGGCGGGGAACACTGAAGCTTTCTTT. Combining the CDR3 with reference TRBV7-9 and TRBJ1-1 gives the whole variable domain DTGVSQNPRHKITKRGQNVTFRCDPISEHNRLYWYRQTLGQGPEFLTYFQNEAQLEKSRLLSDRFSAERPKGSFSTLEIQRTEQGDSAMYLCASSLVAGNTEAFFGQGTRLTVV.

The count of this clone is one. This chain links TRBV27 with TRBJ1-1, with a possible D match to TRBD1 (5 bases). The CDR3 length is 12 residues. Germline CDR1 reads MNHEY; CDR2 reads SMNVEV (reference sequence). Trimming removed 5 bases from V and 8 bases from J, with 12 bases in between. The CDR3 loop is CASSNLPGEAFF. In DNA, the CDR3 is TGTGCCAGCAGTAATTTGCCAGGGGAAGCTTTCTTT.

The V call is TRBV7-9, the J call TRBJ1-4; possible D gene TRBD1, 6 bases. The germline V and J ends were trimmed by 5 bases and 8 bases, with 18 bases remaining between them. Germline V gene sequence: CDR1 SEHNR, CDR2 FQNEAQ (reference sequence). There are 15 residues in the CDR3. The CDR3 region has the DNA TGTGCCAGCAGCCTCACTACAGGGAGCTACGAAAAACTGTTTTTT. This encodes CASSLTTGSYEKLFF.

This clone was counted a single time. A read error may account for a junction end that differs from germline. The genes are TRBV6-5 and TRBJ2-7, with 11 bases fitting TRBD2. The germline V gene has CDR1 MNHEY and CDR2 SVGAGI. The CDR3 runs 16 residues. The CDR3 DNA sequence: TGTGCCAGCAGTTACTCGAGACTAGCGGGATCCTCCGAGCAGTACTTC. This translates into CASSYSRLAGSSEQYF.

The CDR3 DNA follows: TGTGCCAGTAACGAACTAGCGGGGCTTGGGTATGAGCAGTTCTTC. It is translated as CASNELAGLGYEQFF. J is TRBJ2-1 and V is TRBV19; 10 bases line up with TRBD2. The germline CDR1 and CDR2 sequences are LNHDA and SQIVND (reference sequence). The CDR3 runs to 15 residues. Unmatched junction bases numbered 11, after V lost 7 bases and J lost 8 bases. The full variable domain, its missing parts supplied by reference TRBV19 and TRBJ2-1, is DGGITQSPKYLFRKEGQNVTLSCEQNLNHDAMYWYRQDPGQGLRLIYYSQIVNDFQKGDIAEGYSVSREKKESFPLTVTSAQKNPTAFYLCASNELAGLGYEQFFGPGTRLTVL.

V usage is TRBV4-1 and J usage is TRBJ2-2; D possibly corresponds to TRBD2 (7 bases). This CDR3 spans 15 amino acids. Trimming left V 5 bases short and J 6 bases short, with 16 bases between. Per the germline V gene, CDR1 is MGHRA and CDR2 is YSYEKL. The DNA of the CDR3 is TGCGCCAGCAGCATCCCCCGGGGGGCGCCCGGGGAGCTGTTTTTT. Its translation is CASSIPRGAPGELFF.

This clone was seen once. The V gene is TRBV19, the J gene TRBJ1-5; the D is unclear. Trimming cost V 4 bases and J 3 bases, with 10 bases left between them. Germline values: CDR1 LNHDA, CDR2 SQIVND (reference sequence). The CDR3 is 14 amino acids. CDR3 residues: CASSKPIYNQPQHF. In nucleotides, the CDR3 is TGTGCCAGTAGTAAGCCGATATACAATCAGCCCCAGCATTTT.

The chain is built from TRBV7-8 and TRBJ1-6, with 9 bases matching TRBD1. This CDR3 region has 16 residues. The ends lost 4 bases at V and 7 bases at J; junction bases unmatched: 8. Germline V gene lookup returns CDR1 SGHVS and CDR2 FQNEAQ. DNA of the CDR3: TGTGCCAGCAGCTCTATCACGGGACAGGGAAATTCACCCCTCCACTTT. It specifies CASSSITGQGNSPLHF.

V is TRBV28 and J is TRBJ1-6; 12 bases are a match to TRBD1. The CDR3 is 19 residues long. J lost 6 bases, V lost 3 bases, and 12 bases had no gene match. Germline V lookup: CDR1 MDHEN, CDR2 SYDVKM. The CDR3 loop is CASSLGQGALGPINSPLHF. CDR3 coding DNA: TGTGCCAGCAGTTTGGGACAGGGGGCTTTGGGGCCTATTAATTCACCCCTCCACTTT.

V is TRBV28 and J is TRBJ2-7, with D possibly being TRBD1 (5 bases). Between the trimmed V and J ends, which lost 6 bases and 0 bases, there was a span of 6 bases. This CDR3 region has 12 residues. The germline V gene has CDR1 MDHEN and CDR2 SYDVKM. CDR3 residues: CASRTASYEQYF. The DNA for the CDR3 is TGTGCCAGCAGGACAGCCTCCTACGAGCAGTACTTC.

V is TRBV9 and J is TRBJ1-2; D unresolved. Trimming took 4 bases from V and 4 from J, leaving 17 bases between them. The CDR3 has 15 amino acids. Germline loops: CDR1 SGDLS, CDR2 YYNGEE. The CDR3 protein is CASSPGVHEVYGYTF. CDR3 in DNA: TGTGCCAGCAGCCCCGGGGTGCACGAAGTCTATGGCTACACCTTC.